This paragraph reports one T cell receptor beta chain. The data were taken from a study of blood T cell repertoires in COVID-19. Study context: Acute and convalescent COVID-19 specimens originated in the United States, Italy and Spain.

J was trimmed by 0 bases and V by 7 bases; bases with no gene match: 12. CDR3 length: 17 amino acids. The germline V gene encodes CDR1 MGHDK and CDR2 SYGVNS. Original processing methods: Nucleated cell counts were estimated from reference gene primer amplification. TCRdb's table, derived via immunoSEQ multiplex PCR, lists solely in-frame clones and lacks some. V and J calls and clone size are copied from that table; D and trimming were computed from the DNA. Counted here are 150,000 to 200,000 clones, approximately 91% occurring once; the ten biggest clones make up more than 2%. Source material: peripheral blood. This TCR came from a man younger than 35 with acute or convalescent COVID-19. The chain is built from TRBV25-1 and TRBJ2-1; TRBD2 aligns across 7 bases. In nucleotides, the CDR3 is TGTGCCAGCACACCTAGCGGAACCCGGAGCTCCTACAATGAGCAGTTCTTC. Its protein product is CASTPSGTRSSYNEQFF. The full variable domain, rest sourced from reference TRBV25-1 and TRBJ2-1, is EADIYQTPRYLVIGTGKKITLECSQTMGHDKMYWYQQDPGMELHLIHYSYGVNSTEKGDLSSESTVSRIRTEHFPLTLESARPSHTSQYLCASTPSGTRSSYNEQFFGPGTRLTVL.